These 3 T cell receptor beta chains originate from one sample sequenced in a study of blood T cell repertoires in COVID-19. Repertoires were generated with immunoSEQ multiplex PCR, while TCRdb's copy carries only in-frame clones and drops some. The table shows 90,000 or so clones, with less than 90% occurring only once. Input material: peripheral blood. Every receptor here comes from a human donor in a cohort sampled during active COVID-19.

There are a few counts of this clone. This chain connects TRBV2 to TRBJ2-1; 7 bases fit TRBD1. CDR1 is SNHLY, CDR2 FYNNEI, per germline. The CDR3 contains 12 residues. The V gene end was trimmed by 3 bases and the J gene end by 9 bases; junction bases not matched to a gene: 2. CDR3 in DNA: TGTGCCAGCAGTGACAGGGGGTTTGAGCAGTTCTTC. This translates into CASSDRGFEQFF.

This rearrangement joins TRBV29-1 to TRBJ1-1; the D gene is possibly TRBD1 (5 bases). V was shortened by 1 base and J by 8 bases, with 20 bases between the two germline ends. CDR3 size: 15 residues. Germline V gene lookup returns CDR1 SQVTM and CDR2 ANQGSEA. This chain's CDR3 is CSVEVAGRKSEEAFF. CDR3 DNA: TGCAGCGTTGAAGTTGCGGGACGGAAAAGTGAAGAAGCTTTCTTT.

This chain links TRBV5-1 with TRBJ2-1; 9 bases are shared with TRBD2. Germline V gene sequence: CDR1 SGHRS, CDR2 YFSETQ. The V gene end was trimmed by 5 bases and the J gene end by 7 bases; junction bases not matched to a gene: 13. The CDR3 is made up of 16 amino acids. CDR3 in amino acids: CASRGGSGSGTNEQFF. The CDR3 DNA reads TGCGCCAGCAGAGGGGGTAGCGGGAGCGGTACGAATGAGCAGTTCTTC. Variable domain in full (rest from reference TRBV5-1 and TRBJ2-1): KAGVTQTPRYLIKTRGQQVTLSCSPISGHRSVSWYQQTPGQGLQFLFEYFSETQRNKGNFPGRFSGRQFSNSRSEMNVSTLELGDSALYLCASRGGSGSGTNEQFFGPGTRLTVL.